The 18 T cell receptor beta chains below were found in one sample sequenced in a study of T cells in Graves' hyperthyroidism and ophthalmopathy. What was amplified from RNA transcripts were TCR beta CDR3 regions. The HTBI primer set served for first-round RT-PCR of the TCR CDR3. TCRdb itself ran the multiplex PCR reads through MiXCR, one entry per CDR3 protein. This table holds around 600,000 distinct CDR3 sequences, less than 45% found once. The specimen was peripheral blood or thyroid tissue (not recorded which). The receptors derive from an adult man with Graves' disease, either hyperthyroidism or ophthalmopathy (not recorded which).

The V and J genes are TRBV15 and TRBJ1-3; 7 bases are a match to TRBD1. Germline CDR1 and CDR2: LNHNV and YYDKDF (reference sequence). The junction had 11 bases not matched to a gene; V was cut back by 5 bases and J by 4 bases. The CDR3 has 16 amino acids. CDR3 in DNA: TGTGCCACCAGCTCCAAAGGACAGGACCCAGGAAACACCATATATTTT. Its translation: CATSSKGQDPGNTIYF.

This chain connects TRBV19 to TRBJ1-5; D is ambiguous. Trimming left V 11 bases short and J 2 bases short, with 10 bases between. The CDR3 extends over 12 amino acids. The germline gives CDR1 LNHDA, CDR2 SQIVND (reference sequence). The CDR3 sequence is CAGPQGNQPQHF. In DNA form, the CDR3 reads TGTGCCGGGCCCCAGGGCAATCAGCCCCAGCATTTT. The whole variable domain, remainder taken from reference TRBV19 and TRBJ1-5, is DGGITQSPKYLFRKEGQNVTLSCEQNLNHDAMYWYRQDPGQGLRLIYYSQIVNDFQKGDIAEGYSVSREKKESFPLTVTSAQKNPTAFYLCAGPQGNQPQHFGDGTRLSIL.

The rearrangement uses TRBV6-6 and TRBJ1-5; 7 positions match TRBD1. The germline CDR1 and CDR2 sequences are MNHNY and SVGAGI (reference sequence). V was pared by 7 bases and J by 0 bases, with 3 bases of the junction left unmatched. This CDR3 has 14 amino acids. The CDR3 spells CASNTGDSNQPQHF. In DNA, the CDR3 is TGTGCCAGCAACACAGGGGATAGCAATCAGCCCCAGCATTTT.

Regarding this clonotype: A much larger clone differs by one base, so this may be a read error. The chain couples TRBV29-1 to TRBJ1-1; 9 nucleotides match TRBD1. The CDR3 length is 12 residues. Trimming took 7 bases from V and 10 from J; bases not matched to a gene: 10. The V gene's germline CDR1 is SQVTM and CDR2 ANQGSEA. This chain's CDR3 is CSAKPGTGTAFF. CDR3 nucleotide sequence: TGCAGCGCAAAACCCGGGACAGGGACAGCTTTCTTT. Filled out from reference TRBV29-1 and TRBJ1-1, the complete variable domain reads SAVISQKPSRDICQRGTSLTIQCQVDSQVTMMFWYRQQPGQSLTLIATANQGSEATYESGFVIDKFPISRPNLTFSTLTVSNMSPEDSSIYLCSAKPGTGTAFFGQGTRLTVV.

This clonotype was recorded many times. The chain combines TRBV5-4 with TRBJ2-2; tentatively, D is TRBD2 (6 bases). V lost 4 bases and J 9 bases, leaving 10 bases between the germline ends. The CDR3 runs to 12 residues. Germline CDR1 SGHNT, CDR2 YYREEE (reference sequence). CDR3 nucleotides: TGTGCCAGCAGCGGAGGGGAAAGGGAGCTGTTTTTT. This encodes CASSGGERELFF.

This clonotype appeared a few times. The V call is TRBV5-4, the J call TRBJ2-5; 8 bases are a match to TRBD1. V shed 0 bases and J 1 base; nucleotides not matched to a gene: 2. Germline CDR1 SGHNT, CDR2 YYREEE (reference sequence). The CDR3 spans 15 residues. The CDR3 DNA sequence: TGTGCCAGCAGCTTGGACAGGGGGGTCCAAGAGACCCAGTACTTC. Translated: CASSLDRGVQETQYF.

The chain is built from TRBV24-1 and TRBJ1-1, with a tentative D call TRBD1 (5 bases). Germline V gives CDR1 KGHDR, CDR2 SFDVKD. The CDR3 consists of 11 residues. The V gene lost 9 bases and the J gene lost 10 bases, with 14 bases spanning the gap. This chain's CDR3 is CATGKQEAAFF. The CDR3 nucleotides read TGTGCCACCGGTAAACAGGAAGCAGCTTTCTTT.

The gene calls are TRBV20-1 and TRBJ2-2; 14 bases match TRBD2. After removal of 6 bases from V and 7 bases from J, the junction contained 4 bases not matched to a gene. CDR1 and CDR2 (germline): DFQATT, SNEGSKA (reference sequence). The CDR3 runs to 14 residues. The CDR3 spells CSATTSGRGGELFF. CDR3 bases: TGCAGTGCCACGACTAGCGGGAGGGGCGGGGAGCTGTTTTTT.

The table lists this clonotype with a few counts. The V and J genes are TRBV5-1 and TRBJ2-2; D is uncertain. V was cut by 7 bases and J by 0 bases, with 13 bases left in between. The CDR3 consists of 15 residues. Germline CDR1 is SGHRS and CDR2 is YFSETQ. CDR3 in amino acids: CASRKDQANTGELFF. CDR3 sequence (DNA): TGCGCCAGCCGCAAGGATCAGGCGAACACCGGGGAGCTGTTTTTT.

As for this clonotype: The conserved phenylalanine or tryptophan normally closing the CDR3 is absent here, so this likely arose from a read error. Because the CDR3's place on the DNA is in doubt, the DNA is left out and the CDR3 is given as listed by TCRdb. The CDR3 is CASSLEPLA. The chain combines TRBV11-2 with TRBJ1-5. The CDR3 sequence runs 9 residues, both termini included. Looked up from germline, CDR1 is SGHAT and CDR2 is FQNNGV.

This chain links TRBV7-8 with TRBJ2-5; the match to TRBD1 covers 8 bases. Germline V gene data show CDR1 as SGHVS and CDR2 as FQNEAQ. CDR3 length: 16 amino acids. Trimming cost V 5 bases and J 9 bases; bases outside gene matches: 17. In DNA, the CDR3 is TGTGCCAGCAGCCGTTTAGGGACAGGCTACAATCAGCCCCAGTACTTC. Protein sequence: CASSRLGTGYNQPQYF. The whole variable domain, filled in from reference TRBV7-8 and TRBJ2-5, reads GAGVSQSPRYKVAKRGQDVALRCDPISGHVSLFWYQQALGQGPEFLTYFQNEAQLDKSGLPSDRFFAERPEGSVSTLKIQRTQQEDSAVYLCASSRLGTGYNQPQYFGPGTRLLVL.

This clonotype was seen at least ten times. The chain is built from TRBV7-9 and TRBJ2-7; 12 nucleotides agree with TRBD2. The CDR3 consists of 15 residues. Germline V CDR1 and CDR2: SEHNR, FQNEAQ (reference sequence). V was pared by 5 bases and J by 1 base, with 3 bases of the junction left unmatched. This CDR3 is CASSPTSGGSYEQYF. The CDR3 DNA reads TGTGCCAGCAGCCCGACTAGCGGGGGATCCTACGAGCAGTACTTC.

This clonotype was detected once. This chain connects TRBV20-1 to TRBJ1-4, with 7 bases lining up with TRBD1. Per germline, CDR1 DFQATT and CDR2 SNEGSKA (reference sequence). This CDR3 contains 14 residues. The junction had 13 bases not matched to a gene; V was cut back by 5 bases and J by 10 bases. The CDR3 DNA follows: TGCAGTGCTTCCCGCCGGGACAGCAGGGGAAAACTGTTTTTT. It translates to CSASRRDSRGKLFF.

This clonotype was found many times. The V gene is TRBV20-1, the J gene TRBJ1-4, with TRBD1 matching 10 bases. With V trimmed by 0 bases and J by 6 bases, 4 bases remained unmatched. This CDR3 has 15 amino acids. CDR1 is DFQATT and CDR2 is SNEGSKA in the germline V gene (reference sequence). The CDR3 reads CSARELGTGDEKLFF. CDR3 coding DNA: TGCAGTGCTAGAGAGTTGGGGACAGGGGATGAAAAACTGTTTTTT.

As for this clonotype: This could be a read error, since a much larger clone is one nucleotide away. This chain links TRBV2 with TRBJ1-4; tentative D call: TRBD1 (6 bases). Trimming stripped 5 bases from V and 3 bases from J, with 16 bases between. The CDR3 spans 16 residues. Germline CDR1 SNHLY, CDR2 FYNNEI. The CDR3 DNA follows: TGTGCCAGCAGTCCCAGGACAGCAAGGGCTAATGAAAAACTGTTTTTT. It yields the protein CASSPRTARANEKLFF.

This chain links TRBV20-1 with TRBJ2-5, with a tentative D call TRBD2 (5 bases). The CDR3 is 13 residues long. The V gene's germline CDR1 is DFQATT and CDR2 SNEGSKA (reference sequence). V lost 0 bases to trimming and J lost 4 bases, with 9 bases between them. The CDR3 coding sequence is TGCAGTGCTAGAGACACGGGAAGAGAGACCCAGTACTTC. It codes for CSARDTGRETQYF.

In regard to this clonotype: This may stem from a read error, because a much larger clone lies one nucleotide away. V usage is TRBV10-3 and J usage is TRBJ1-1; D is ambiguous. From germline, CDR1 is ENHRY and CDR2 SYGVKD. Trimming left V 3 bases short and J 4 bases short, with 9 bases between. This CDR3 has 13 amino acids. The CDR3 DNA reads TGTGCCATCAGTGAAGCTTCGATCACTGAAGCTTTCTTT. Protein product: CAISEASITEAFF.

The chain uses TRBV6-5 and TRBJ1-1, with 8 bases lining up with TRBD1. The CDR3 is 14 residues long. CDR1 MNHEY and CDR2 SVGAGI come from the germline V gene. The trim removed 5 bases at V and 7 bases at J, leaving 9 bases unmatched. Written as DNA, the CDR3 is TGTGCCAGCAGTCTTAACAGGGGGTACTTTGAAGCTTTCTTT. Translation: CASSLNRGYFEAFF.